This entry lists 26 T cell receptor beta chains sequenced from one sample in a study of OX40 agonist ivuxolimab in advanced cancers. Assay used: immunoSEQ multiplex PCR; TCRdb lists only in-frame clones, some missing. The table lists fewer than 20,000 clones, more than 80% of them singletons, with 25% to 30% in the top ten. This material consisted of CD4+ or CD8+ T cells sorted from blood, taken in a trial of the OX40 agonist ivuxolimab. These TCRs come from an adult with an advanced solid tumor such as melanoma, head and neck, liver or kidney cancer.

The chain joins TRBV7-8 to TRBJ1-1; TRBD1 might be the D (5 bases). The V and J ends lost 1 base and 6 bases respectively, with 9 bases between them. Germline-derived CDR1 and CDR2 are SGHVS and FQNEAQ. The CDR3 runs to 13 residues. CDR3 sequence (DNA): TGTGCCAGCAGCTTAGTGGGGACGGCTGAAGCTTTCTTT. Its protein product is CASSLVGTAEAFF.

The V call is TRBV11-3, the J call TRBJ2-7; TRBD1 might be the D (5 bases). Trimming removed 1 base from V and 2 bases from J, with 6 bases in between. There are 13 residues in the CDR3. The germline CDR1 and CDR2 sequences are SGHNT and YENEEA. Here the CDR3 reads CASSLGRAYEQYF. The DNA of the CDR3 is TGTGCCAGCAGCTTAGGCAGGGCCTACGAGCAGTACTTC.

This sequence joins TRBV11-2 and TRBJ2-7; a possible D gene is TRBD1 (5 bases). Germline CDR1 SGHAT, CDR2 FQNNGV. The length of the CDR3 is 13 residues. The V gene lost 3 bases and the J gene lost 1 base, with 7 bases spanning the gap. The DNA of the CDR3 is TGTGCCAGCAGCTTTTCAGGGTCCTACGAGCAGTACTTC. Translating it yields CASSFSGSYEQYF.

This rearrangement joins TRBV5-8 to TRBJ2-5, with D tentatively TRBD2 (7 bases). CDR3 length: 18 amino acids. The germline V and J ends were trimmed by 0 bases and 1 base, with 19 bases remaining between them. Germline lookup yields CDR1 SGHTS and CDR2 YDEGEE. The CDR3 loop reads CASSLGVLRGAAQETQYF. The DNA of the CDR3 is TGTGCCAGCAGCTTGGGGGTCCTCCGGGGGGCGGCCCAAGAGACCCAGTACTTC.

The count of this clone is one. The gene calls are TRBV6-6 and TRBJ1-1, with D unclear. Trimming left V 0 bases short and J 5 bases short, with 10 bases between. CDR1 and CDR2 from the germline V gene are MNHNY and SVGAGI (reference sequence). The CDR3 is 14 residues long. CDR3 residues: CASSYSEEGTEAFF. CDR3 in DNA: TGTGCCAGCAGTTACTCGGAGGAGGGAACTGAAGCTTTCTTT.

V is TRBV11-3 and J is TRBJ2-3; the D is unclear. V was cut by 2 bases and J by 6 bases, with 6 bases left in between. Germline CDR1 SGHNT, CDR2 YENEEA. The CDR3 loop spans 12 amino acids. The CDR3 DNA sequence: TGTGCCAGCAGCTTATACGGGGATACGCAGTATTTT. Translating it yields CASSLYGDTQYF.

The chain joins TRBV4-1 to TRBJ2-3; possibly TRBD1 for D (5 bases). Trimming took 2 bases from V and 1 from J, leaving 10 bases between them. CDR3 size: 15 residues. In germline, CDR1 is MGHRA, CDR2 YSYEKL. CDR3 DNA: TGCGCCAGCAGCCAAACTGTGACAGGCACAGATACGCAGTATTTT. Its translation: CASSQTVTGTDTQYF.

The chain is built from TRBV6-1 and TRBJ2-1; D may be TRBD2 (5 bases). Germline CDR1 reads MNHNS; CDR2 reads SASEGT. V lost 6 bases, J lost 8 bases, and 17 bases lay in between. CDR3 length equals 14 residues. CDR3 DNA sequence: TGTGCCAGCAGCTGGACTGCCGGTGGCGATGAGCAGTTCTTC. It encodes CASSWTAGGDEQFF.

The J gene is TRBJ1-2, the V gene TRBV6-6, with a possible D match to TRBD1 (6 bases). Trimming took off 6 bases at V and 6 bases at J, with 14 bases between the two ends. The germline CDR1 and CDR2 sequences are MNHNY and SVGAGI (reference sequence). The CDR3 runs to 13 residues. The CDR3 coding sequence is TGTGCCAGCAGCCAAACAGGGTCTAATGGCTACACCTTC. Protein product: CASSQTGSNGYTF.

The chain has TRBV7-9 and TRBJ2-3; 14 bases are a match to TRBD2. Germline CDR1 reads SEHNR; CDR2 reads FQNEAQ (reference sequence). The CDR3 is 16 amino acids. J was trimmed by 5 bases and V by 4 bases; bases with no gene match: 5. The CDR3 DNA is TGTGCCAGCAGCTCGGGACTAGCGGGAGTTGGAGATACGCAGTATTTT. Translation: CASSSGLAGVGDTQYF.

This sequence joins TRBV30 and TRBJ1-1; no clear D. Germline CDR1 reads GTSNPN; CDR2 reads SVGIG (reference sequence). Trimming cost V 0 bases and J 11 bases, with 10 bases left between them. The CDR3 spans 11 residues. This chain's CDR3 is CAWSVRGLAFF. The CDR3 coding sequence is TGTGCCTGGAGTGTACGAGGTTTGGCTTTCTTT.

The rearrangement joins TRBV11-2 to TRBJ2-1; 7 bases are shared with TRBD2. This CDR3 comprises 14 residues. V shed 1 base, J shed 7 bases, and the junction held 4 bases outside the gene matches. Germline V gene lookup returns CDR1 SGHAT and CDR2 FQNNGV. The CDR3 DNA reads as TGTGCCAGCAGCTTAGGAGCGGGGTTGAATGAGCAGTTCTTC. Its translation: CASSLGAGLNEQFF.

The chain is built from TRBV2 and TRBJ2-7; TRBD2 matches at 7 bases. V gave up 2 bases and J gave up 4 bases; unmatched junction bases: 11. Germline-derived CDR1 and CDR2 are SNHLY and FYNNEI. There are 16 residues in the CDR3. The CDR3 loop is CASSEWEGLVGYEQYF. CDR3 sequence (DNA): TGTGCCAGCAGTGAATGGGAAGGACTAGTGGGATACGAGCAGTACTTC. Complete variable domain (other parts from reference TRBV2 and TRBJ2-7): EPEVTQTPSHQVTQMGQEVILRCVPISNHLYFYWYRQILGQKVEFLVSFYNNEISEKSEIFDDQFSVERPDGSNFTLKIRSTKLEDSAMYFCASSEWEGLVGYEQYFGPGTRLTVT.

V gene TRBV15 combines with J gene TRBJ2-1, with 16 positions matching TRBD2. Germline CDR1 LNHNV, CDR2 YYDKDF (reference sequence). This CDR3 is 20 amino acids long. V was clipped by 5 bases and J by 5 bases; unmatched bases: 15. The CDR3 reads CATSFGGTSGRASYDNEQFF. CDR3 coding DNA: TGTGCCACCAGCTTCGGGGGGACTAGCGGGAGGGCCTCCTATGACAATGAGCAGTTCTTC.

The V and J genes are TRBV28 and TRBJ2-1; no clear D gene. Germline V gene data show CDR1 as MDHEN and CDR2 as SYDVKM. The ends were cut back, 2 bases at V and 6 bases at J, with 20 bases in the middle. The CDR3 length is 17 residues. CDR3 sequence reads: CASSLGRNELRANEQFF. The DNA of the CDR3 is TGTGCCAGCAGTTTAGGCCGGAATGAGTTACGGGCCAATGAGCAGTTCTTC.

This clone was counted between two and nine times. The chain joins TRBV6-4 to TRBJ2-3; D may be TRBD1 or TRBD2 (5 bases each). The V end lost 3 bases, the J end lost 2 bases, and 9 bases lay between the germline ends. Germline V gene data show CDR1 as MRHNA and CDR2 as SNTAGT. CDR3 size: 14 residues. The CDR3 here is CASSEGTTTDTQYF. CDR3 bases: TGTGCCAGCAGTGAAGGGACGACCACAGATACGCAGTATTTT.

This sequence joins TRBV25-1 and TRBJ1-1; D unresolved. The V end was cut by 1 base, the J end by 0 bases, with 9 bases between. There are 15 residues in the CDR3. Germline CDR1 is MGHDK and CDR2 is SYGVNS. CDR3 region: CASSEFGLMNTEAFF. The DNA of the CDR3 is TGTGCCAGCAGTGAATTTGGACTGATGAACACTGAAGCTTTCTTT. Looking up the rest from reference TRBV25-1 and TRBJ1-1 gives the full variable domain: EADIYQTPRYLVIGTGKKITLECSQTMGHDKMYWYQQDPGMELHLIHYSYGVNSTEKGDLSSESTVSRIRTEHFPLTLESARPSHTSQYLCASSEFGLMNTEAFFGQGTRLTVV.

This clone was seen once. The gene calls are TRBV2 and TRBJ2-7; D is undetermined. Trimming took 0 bases from V and 0 from J, leaving 12 bases between them. The CDR3 is made up of 16 amino acids. CDR1 is SNHLY, CDR2 FYNNEI, per germline. In DNA form, the CDR3 reads TGTGCCAGCAGTGAAGCTCTAGTAACCCCCTCCTACGAGCAGTACTTC. This translates into CASSEALVTPSYEQYF.

This chain joins TRBV6-5 and TRBJ1-1; 8 bases map to TRBD1. This CDR3 spans 14 amino acids. J was trimmed by 3 bases and V by 5 bases; bases with no gene match: 5. The germline CDR1 and CDR2 sequences are MNHEY and SVGAGI. The CDR3 bases are TGTGCCAGCAGTAGGACAGGGTGGGACACTGAAGCTTTCTTT. Encoded protein: CASSRTGWDTEAFF.

The chain carries TRBV7-9 and TRBJ2-5; the match to TRBD2 covers 8 bases. V lost 5 bases and J lost 6; bases outside the gene matches: 8. Germline V gene sequence: CDR1 SEHNR, CDR2 FQNEAQ (reference sequence). CDR3 length: 14 amino acids. The CDR3 region is CASSLTGGEKTQYF. In nucleotides, the CDR3 is TGTGCCAGCAGCCTCACCGGGGGGGAAAAGACCCAGTACTTC.

This chain connects TRBV29-1 to TRBJ1-2; TRBD1 matches 9 bases. V shed 7 bases and J 5 bases; nucleotides not matched to a gene: 8. This CDR3 contains 13 residues. Germline CDR1 SQVTM, CDR2 ANQGSEA. CDR3 sequence (DNA): TGCAGCGGGAAACAGGGGGCGAATTATGGCTACACCTTC. Amino acid sequence: CSGKQGANYGYTF.

This rearrangement joins TRBV27 to TRBJ1-3; D is ambiguous. The length of the CDR3 is 14 residues. V lost 6 bases, J lost 0 bases, and 9 bases lay in between. Germline CDR1 and CDR2: MNHEY and SMNVEV (reference sequence). Here the CDR3 reads CASSPLGSGNTIYF. The CDR3 nucleotides read TGTGCCAGCAGCCCCCTAGGCTCTGGAAACACCATATATTTT.

The chain links TRBV19 to TRBJ1-3, with TRBD1 as a possible D gene (6 bases). V gave up 8 bases and J gave up 2 bases, with 13 bases separating them. Germline values: CDR1 LNHDA, CDR2 SQIVND (reference sequence). CDR3 length equals 14 residues. In DNA form, the CDR3 reads TGTGCCAGTGGCCACAGGGTTGCTGGAAACACCATATATTTT. This translates into CASGHRVAGNTIYF. Looking up the rest from reference TRBV19 and TRBJ1-3 gives the full variable domain: DGGITQSPKYLFRKEGQNVTLSCEQNLNHDAMYWYRQDPGQGLRLIYYSQIVNDFQKGDIAEGYSVSREKKESFPLTVTSAQKNPTAFYLCASGHRVAGNTIYFGEGSWLTVV.

The chain employs TRBV9 and TRBJ2-7; D possibly corresponds to TRBD1 (6 bases). This CDR3 is 15 amino acids long. The germline gives CDR1 SGDLS, CDR2 YYNGEE. V lost 3 bases to trimming and J lost 2 bases, with 15 bases between them. In nucleotides, the CDR3 is TGTGCCAGCAGCGGAGAAGGACAGACACCCTACGAGCAGTACTTC. Amino acids: CASSGEGQTPYEQYF.

The V call is TRBV4-3, the J call TRBJ2-5; D may be TRBD1 or TRBD2 (5 bases each). Trimming stripped 1 base from V and 5 bases from J, with 11 bases between. CDR3 size: 14 residues. Germline V gives CDR1 LGHNA, CDR2 YSLEER. The CDR3 here is CASSQGWGRETQYF. Here the CDR3 DNA reads TGCGCCAGCAGCCAAGGGTGGGGACGGGAGACCCAGTACTTC.

This rearrangement joins TRBV27 to TRBJ2-2; the D is unclear. CDR1 is MNHEY, CDR2 SMNVEV, per germline (reference sequence). CDR3 length: 13 residues. The V end was cut by 3 bases, the J end by 4 bases, with 6 bases between. CDR3 loop: CASSFQITGELFF. The DNA for the CDR3 is TGTGCCAGCAGTTTTCAGATCACCGGGGAGCTGTTTTTT.